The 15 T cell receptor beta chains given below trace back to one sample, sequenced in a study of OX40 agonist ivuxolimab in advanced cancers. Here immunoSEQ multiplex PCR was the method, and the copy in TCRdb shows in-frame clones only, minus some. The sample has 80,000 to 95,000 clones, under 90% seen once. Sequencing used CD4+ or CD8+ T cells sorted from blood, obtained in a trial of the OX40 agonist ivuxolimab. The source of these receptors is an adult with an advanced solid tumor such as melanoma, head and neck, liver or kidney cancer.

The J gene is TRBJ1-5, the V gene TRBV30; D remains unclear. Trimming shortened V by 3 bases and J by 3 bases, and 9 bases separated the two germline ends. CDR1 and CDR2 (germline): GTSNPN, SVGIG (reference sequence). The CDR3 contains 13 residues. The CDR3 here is CAWSGEYNQPQHF. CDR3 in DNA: TGTGCCTGGAGCGGGGAGTACAATCAGCCCCAGCATTTT.

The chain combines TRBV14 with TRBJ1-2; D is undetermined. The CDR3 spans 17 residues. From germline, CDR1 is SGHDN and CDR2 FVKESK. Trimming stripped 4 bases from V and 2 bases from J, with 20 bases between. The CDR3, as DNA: TGTGCCAGCAGCCCGGGAGGACCGAGCCGACCCAACTATGGCTACACCTTC. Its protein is CASSPGGPSRPNYGYTF.

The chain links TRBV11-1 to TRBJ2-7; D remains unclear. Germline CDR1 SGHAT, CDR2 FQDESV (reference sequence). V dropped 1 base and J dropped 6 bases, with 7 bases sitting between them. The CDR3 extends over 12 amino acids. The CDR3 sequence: CASSLELGEQYF. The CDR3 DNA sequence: TGTGCCAGCAGCTTAGAACTGGGCGAGCAGTACTTC.

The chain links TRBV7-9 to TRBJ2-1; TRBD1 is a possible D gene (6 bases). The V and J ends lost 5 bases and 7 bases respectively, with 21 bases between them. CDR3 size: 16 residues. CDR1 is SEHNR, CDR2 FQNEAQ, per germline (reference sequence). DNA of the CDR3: TGTGCCAGCAGCGGGACACAGGGAGCATCCTCGAATGAGCAGTTCTTC. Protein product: CASSGTQGASSNEQFF.

The CDR3 spells CARGTSSFYEQYF. The DNA of the CDR3 is TGTGCCAGGGGGACTAGCAGCTTCTACGAGCAGTACTTC. The chain employs TRBV2 and TRBJ2-7; 9 bases are shared with TRBD2. The CDR3 covers 13 residues. Germline CDR1 is SNHLY and CDR2 is FYNNEI. Germline trimming cut 9 bases from V and 3 bases from J; bases unmatched to any gene: 6.

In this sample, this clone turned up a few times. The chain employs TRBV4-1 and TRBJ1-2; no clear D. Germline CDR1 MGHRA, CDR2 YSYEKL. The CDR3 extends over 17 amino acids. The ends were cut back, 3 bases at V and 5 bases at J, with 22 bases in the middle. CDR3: CASSHTLGRAKWYGYTF. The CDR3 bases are TGCGCCAGCAGCCACACCTTAGGTAGGGCGAAATGGTATGGCTACACCTTC.

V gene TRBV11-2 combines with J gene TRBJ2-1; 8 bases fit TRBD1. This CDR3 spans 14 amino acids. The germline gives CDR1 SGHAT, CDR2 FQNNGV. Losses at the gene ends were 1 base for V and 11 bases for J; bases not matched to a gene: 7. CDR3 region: CASSLGTGTSKQFF. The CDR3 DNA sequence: TGTGCCAGCAGCTTAGGGACAGGGACCTCTAAGCAGTTCTTC. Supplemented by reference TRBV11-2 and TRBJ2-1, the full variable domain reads EAGVAQSPRYKIIEKRQSVAFWCNPISGHATLYWYQQILGQGPKLLIQFQNNGVVDDSQLPKDRFSAERLKGVDSTLKIQPAKLEDSAVYLCASSLGTGTSKQFFGPGTRLTVL.

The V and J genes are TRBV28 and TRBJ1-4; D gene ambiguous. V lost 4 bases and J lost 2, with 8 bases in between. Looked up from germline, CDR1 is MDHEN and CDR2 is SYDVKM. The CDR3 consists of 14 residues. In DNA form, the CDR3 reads TGTGCCAGCAGTTCACTGTTCACTAATGAAAAACTGTTTTTT. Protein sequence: CASSSLFTNEKLFF.

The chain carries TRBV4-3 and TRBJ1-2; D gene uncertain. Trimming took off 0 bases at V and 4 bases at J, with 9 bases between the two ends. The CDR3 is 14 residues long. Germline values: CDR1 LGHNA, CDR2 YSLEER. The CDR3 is CASSQDAAIYGYTF. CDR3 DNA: TGCGCCAGCAGCCAAGATGCAGCGATCTATGGCTACACCTTC.

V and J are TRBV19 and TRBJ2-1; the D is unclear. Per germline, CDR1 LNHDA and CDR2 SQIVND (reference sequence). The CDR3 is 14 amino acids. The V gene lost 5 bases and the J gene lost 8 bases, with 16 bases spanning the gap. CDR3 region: CASSSTGSWDEQFF. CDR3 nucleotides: TGTGCCAGTAGTTCAACTGGGTCATGGGATGAGCAGTTCTTC.

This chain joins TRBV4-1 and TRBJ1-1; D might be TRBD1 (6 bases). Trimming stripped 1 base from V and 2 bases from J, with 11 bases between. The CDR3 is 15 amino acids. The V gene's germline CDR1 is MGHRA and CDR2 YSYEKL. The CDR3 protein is CASSQVAQGNTEAFF. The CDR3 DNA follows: TGCGCCAGCAGCCAAGTGGCACAGGGTAACACTGAAGCTTTCTTT.

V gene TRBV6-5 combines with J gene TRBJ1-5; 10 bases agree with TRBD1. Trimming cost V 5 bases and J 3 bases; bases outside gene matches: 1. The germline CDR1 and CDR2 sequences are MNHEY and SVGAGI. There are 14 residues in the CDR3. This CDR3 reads CASSDRGLNQPQHF. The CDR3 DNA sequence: TGTGCCAGCAGTGACAGGGGGCTCAATCAGCCCCAGCATTTT.

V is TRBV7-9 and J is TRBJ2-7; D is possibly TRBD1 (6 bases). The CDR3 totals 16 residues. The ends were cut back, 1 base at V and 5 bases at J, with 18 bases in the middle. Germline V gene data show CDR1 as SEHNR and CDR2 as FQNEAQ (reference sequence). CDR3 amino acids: CASSLGGSGDSHEQYF. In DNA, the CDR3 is TGTGCCAGCAGCTTAGGAGGTTCAGGGGATTCCCACGAGCAGTACTTC. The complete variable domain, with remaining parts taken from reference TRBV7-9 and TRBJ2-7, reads DTGVSQNPRHKITKRGQNVTFRCDPISEHNRLYWYRQTLGQGPEFLTYFQNEAQLEKSRLLSDRFSAERPKGSFSTLEIQRTEQGDSAMYLCASSLGGSGDSHEQYFGPGTRLTVT.

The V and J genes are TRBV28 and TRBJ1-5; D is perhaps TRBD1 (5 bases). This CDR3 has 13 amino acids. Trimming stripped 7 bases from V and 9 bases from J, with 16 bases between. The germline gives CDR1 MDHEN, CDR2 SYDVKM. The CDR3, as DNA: TGTGCCAGCACCTTAGGGGTCGCCCGGCCCCAGCATTTT. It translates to CASTLGVARPQHF.

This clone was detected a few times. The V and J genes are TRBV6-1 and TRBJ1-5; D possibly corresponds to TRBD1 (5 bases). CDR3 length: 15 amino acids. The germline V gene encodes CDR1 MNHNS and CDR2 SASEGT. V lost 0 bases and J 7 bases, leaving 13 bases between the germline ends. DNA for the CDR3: TGTGCCAGCAGTGAAGCACAGGTAACAAAGCAGCCCCAGCATTTT. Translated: CASSEAQVTKQPQHF.